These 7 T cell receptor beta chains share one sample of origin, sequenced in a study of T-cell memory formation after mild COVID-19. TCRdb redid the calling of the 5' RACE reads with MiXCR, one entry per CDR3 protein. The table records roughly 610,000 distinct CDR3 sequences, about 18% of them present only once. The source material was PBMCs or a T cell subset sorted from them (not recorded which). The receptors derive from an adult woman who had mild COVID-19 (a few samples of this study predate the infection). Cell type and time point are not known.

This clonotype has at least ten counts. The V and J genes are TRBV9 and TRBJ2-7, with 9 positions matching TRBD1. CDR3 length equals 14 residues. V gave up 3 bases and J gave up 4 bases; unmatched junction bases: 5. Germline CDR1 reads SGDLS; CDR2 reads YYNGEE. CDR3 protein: CASSARDRAYEQYF. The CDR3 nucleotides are TGTGCCAGCAGCGCCCGGGACAGGGCTTACGAGCAGTACTTC.

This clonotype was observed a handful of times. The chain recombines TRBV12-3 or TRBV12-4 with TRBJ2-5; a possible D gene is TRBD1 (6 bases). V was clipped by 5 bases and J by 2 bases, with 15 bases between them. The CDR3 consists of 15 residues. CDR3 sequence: CASSVRTAPQETQYF. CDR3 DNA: TGTGCCAGCAGTGTCAGGACAGCGCCTCAAGAGACCCAGTACTTC.

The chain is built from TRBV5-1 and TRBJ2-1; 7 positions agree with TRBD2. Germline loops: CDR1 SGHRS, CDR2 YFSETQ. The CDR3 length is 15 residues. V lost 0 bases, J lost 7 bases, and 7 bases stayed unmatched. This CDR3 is CASSLGLGRLNEQFF. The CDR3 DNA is TGCGCCAGCAGCTTGGGACTCGGGAGGTTGAATGAGCAGTTCTTC. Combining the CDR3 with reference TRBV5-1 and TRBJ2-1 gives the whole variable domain KAGVTQTPRYLIKTRGQQVTLSCSPISGHRSVSWYQQTPGQGLQFLFEYFSETQRNKGNFPGRFSGRQFSNSRSEMNVSTLELGDSALYLCASSLGLGRLNEQFFGPGTRLTVL.

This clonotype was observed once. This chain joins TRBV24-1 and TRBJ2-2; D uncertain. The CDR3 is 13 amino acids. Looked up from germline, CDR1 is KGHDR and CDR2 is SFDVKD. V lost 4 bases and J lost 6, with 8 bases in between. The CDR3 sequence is CATSDPLAGELFF. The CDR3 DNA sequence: TGTGCCACCAGTGACCCCCTAGCCGGGGAGCTGTTTTTT.

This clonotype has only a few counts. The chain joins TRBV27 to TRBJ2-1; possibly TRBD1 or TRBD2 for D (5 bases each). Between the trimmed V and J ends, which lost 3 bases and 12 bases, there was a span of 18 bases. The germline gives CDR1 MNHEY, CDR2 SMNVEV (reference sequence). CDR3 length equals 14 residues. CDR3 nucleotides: TGTGCCAGCAGTTTGGGGTCGGCTCCGAGGGGGCAGTTCTTC. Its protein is CASSLGSAPRGQFF.

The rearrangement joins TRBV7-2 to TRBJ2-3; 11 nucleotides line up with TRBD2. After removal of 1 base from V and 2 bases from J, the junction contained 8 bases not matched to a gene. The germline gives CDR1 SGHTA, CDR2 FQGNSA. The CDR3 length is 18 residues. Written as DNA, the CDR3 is TGTGCCAGCAGCTTAGTCCCTTGGACTAGCGGGTCCACAGATACGCAGTATTTT. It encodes CASSLVPWTSGSTDTQYF.

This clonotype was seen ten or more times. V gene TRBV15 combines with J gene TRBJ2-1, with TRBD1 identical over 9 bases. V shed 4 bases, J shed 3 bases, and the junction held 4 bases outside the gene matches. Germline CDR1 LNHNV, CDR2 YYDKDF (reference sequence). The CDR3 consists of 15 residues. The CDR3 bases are TGTGCCACCAGCACAAGACAGGGGGACTACAATGAGCAGTTCTTC. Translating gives CATSTRQGDYNEQFF.